The source of this T cell receptor (beta chain) is a study of blood T cell repertoires in COVID-19. Looking at the study overall: COVID-19 samples from acute and convalescent phases originated in the United States, Italy and Spain.

In terms of age and location, participants ranged from roughly 18 to 100 years and lived in about two dozen US areas. Recovered participants had two consecutive negative NP/OP PCR tests, healthcare professional clearance, or symptom resolution. In the original analysis: Reference gene primer amplification gave estimated nucleated cell counts. Method: immunoSEQ multiplex PCR; TCRdb's copy keeps in-frame clones and lacks some. From that table come the V and J calls and clone size; the DNA was used to work out D and trimming. The sample gives roughly 140,000 clones, over 80% of which show up once; 10% to 12% is in the top ten. The CDR3 is made up of 15 amino acids. The V end lost 6 bases, the J end lost 3 bases, and 15 bases lay between the germline ends. Germline V lookup: CDR1 MNHEY, CDR2 SMNVEV (reference sequence).

V is TRBV27 and J is TRBJ1-5, with a tentative D call TRBD1 (6 bases). This receptor was taken from a man in his 60s who had recovered from COVID-19. The sequenced sample consisted of PBMCs or T cells enriched from blood (not recorded which). The CDR3 bases are TGTGCCAGCAGAGATAGGGGGGGGGTCAATCAGCCCCAGCATTTT. Protein product: CASRDRGGVNQPQHF.